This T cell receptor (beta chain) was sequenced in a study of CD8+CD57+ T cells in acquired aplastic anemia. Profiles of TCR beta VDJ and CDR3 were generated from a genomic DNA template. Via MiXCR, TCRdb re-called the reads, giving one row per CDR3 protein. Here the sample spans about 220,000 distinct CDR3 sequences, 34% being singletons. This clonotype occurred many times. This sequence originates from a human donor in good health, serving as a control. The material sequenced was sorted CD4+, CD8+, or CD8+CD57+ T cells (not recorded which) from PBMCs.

The CDR3 nucleotides are TGCAGTGCCTATCGGGTGAATGAAGCTTTCTTT. Protein product: CSAYRVNEAFF. The J gene is TRBJ1-1, the V gene TRBV20-1; D is undetermined. The CDR3 loop spans 11 amino acids. V gave up 6 bases and J gave up 7 bases, with 12 bases separating them. CDR1 DFQATT and CDR2 SNEGSKA come from the germline V gene (reference sequence).